This T cell receptor (beta chain) was sequenced during a study of T cell responses to AZD1222 COVID-19 vaccine (dated by TCRdb to 2020 to 2023). Notes on the research overall: A total of 230 to 250 trial participants underwent TCR sequencing, of whom about 200 had received two doses of AZD1222 and 26 had received two doses of the MenACWY control vaccine. Trial participants were enrolled by age into 18-55, 56-69 and 70-plus year subgroups, with around 150, 28 and 57 TCR-sequenced participants respectively.

This specimen's time point label, interpreted: about 28 days (+/-7) after the second vaccine dose. AZD1222 recipients given second doses at about 4 weeks or at about 12 weeks were pooled, since spike-specific TCR depth and breadth were not found to differ between the two schedules. Samples from vaccinated people were obtained from the UK trials COV001 and COV002, which included a single-blind randomized controlled phase 2/3 trial of AZD1222 (ChAdOx1 nCoV-19) in healthy adults. For TCRbeta chain sequencing, PBMC samples from trial participants were taken at day 0 and at day 28 after the second dose. The CDR3, cysteine through phenylalanine, is 17 amino acids long. The read is trimmed to its CDR3 DNA, 51 bases read in frame from base 1. V and J are truncated by 2 bases and 0 bases respectively, leaving an intervening sequence of 14 bases. CDR1 and CDR2 (MNHEY, SVGEGT) derive from the germline V gene.

Points the paper makes about the study in general: Because no day 14 peak-response samples were available, repertoires were characterized only after the peak T cell response. A significant rise in spike-specific TCR breadth and depth was observed after two AZD1222 doses relative to day 0 and relative to MenACWY recipients. Participants were mostly white British and included more females than males, and it was suggested by the authors that clonal diversity may have been underestimated. Conclusions about previously exposed vaccinees were limited because only a handful of AZD1222 recipients were SARS-CoV-2 seropositive at baseline. Nearly half of unique spike-specific TCRs reportedly recognized epitopes outside regions mutated in the B.1.351 and B.1.1.7 variants. The 56-69-year group was small, and its depth increase did not reach significance, likely because of low power. The whole spike protein was spanned by vaccine-associated CD4 TCRs, and dominant responses were seen in regions 160-218 and 743-854.

The CDR3 regions of human TCRbeta chains were subjected to immunosequencing. The authors' analysis ran thus. TCRs in the repertoires were matched against a reference library of SARS-CoV-2-specific TCRs that had been generated with the MIRA antigen-specificity platform. Breadth was defined as the fraction of unique TCRs that were SARS-CoV-2-associated. Depth was defined as the fraction of total T cells that were SARS-CoV-2-associated. Using the MIRA data, each spike-specific TCR was assigned both to the spike region to which the TCR was reactive and to a CD4 or CD8 class. Log10-transformed breadth and depth values were compared by one-way ANOVA with Sidak's multiple comparisons tests. As stored in TCRdb, this immuneACCESS dataset retains in-frame rearrangements with V and J assigned. A fraction of the clones does not appear; measured against another copy, unresolved V genes explain less than half of the discrepancy, and the remainder lacks a known reason. D and trimming come from the DNA, and the V and J calls and clone size come from that table. This sample has some 130,000 clones in its table, and 80% to 90% of those were observed once. Together, the top ten hold over 9% of the sample.

A note on this clone: The antigen this receptor binds is unknown. Per-base quality was not reported, and no clone a single base away is much larger than it.

This chain is built from TRBV6-2 or TRBV6-3 and TRBJ1-5; the D gene is unclear. The clonotype was recovered from an adult who received the AZD1222 COVID-19 vaccine. This specimen consisted of peripheral blood, obtained 28 days after the second AZD1222 dose. At the DNA level, the sequence is TGTGCCAGCAGTTACGGTGGCAGACTTACTAGCAATCAGCCCCAGCATTTT. Its translation reads: CASSYGGRLTSNQPQHF.